The entry below gives a single T cell receptor (beta chain) sequence along with its context. Produced via immunoSEQ multiplex PCR; TCRdb's table is partial and in-frame only. This sample has some 120,000 clones; around 86% occur once, and the top ten carry over 6.5%. The V gene's germline CDR1 is SNHLY and CDR2 FYNNEI. After removal of 6 bases from V and 3 bases from J, the junction contained 5 bases not matched to a gene. This CDR3 is 14 amino acids long. These data come from a study of control samples from healthy donors and cancer patients. This clonotype was sampled from a man between 35 and 55 years old in good health. Sequencing was carried out using blood. The V gene is TRBV2, the J gene TRBJ2-7, with 10 nucleotides matching TRBD1. The chain's CDR3 is CASSPTGGRYEQYF. CDR3 nucleotides: TGTGCCAGCAGCCCGACAGGGGGCCGCTACGAGCAGTACTTC.